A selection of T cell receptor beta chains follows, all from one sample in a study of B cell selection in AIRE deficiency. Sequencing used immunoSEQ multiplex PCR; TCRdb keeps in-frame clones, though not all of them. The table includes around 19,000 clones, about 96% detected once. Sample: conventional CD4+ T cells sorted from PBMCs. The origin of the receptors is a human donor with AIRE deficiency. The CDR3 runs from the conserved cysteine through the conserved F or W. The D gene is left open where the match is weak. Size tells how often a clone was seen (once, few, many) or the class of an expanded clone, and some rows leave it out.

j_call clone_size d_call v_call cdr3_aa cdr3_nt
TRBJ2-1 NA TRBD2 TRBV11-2 CASNDRLAAFYNEQFF TGTGCCAGCAACGACCGACTAGCGGCGTTCTACAATGAGCAGTTCTTC
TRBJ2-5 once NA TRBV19 CASSPSPMTASFQTQYF TGTGCCAGTAGTCCTAGTCCAATGACAGCCTCTTTCCAGACCCAGTACTTC
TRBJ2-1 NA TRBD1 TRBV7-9 CASSSDRVLINEQFF TGTGCCAGCAGCTCCGACAGGGTCTTAATCAATGAGCAGTTCTTC
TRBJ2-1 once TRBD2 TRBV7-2 CASVLRLAGGYNEQFF TGTGCCAGCGTACTGCGCCTAGCGGGGGGTTACAATGAGCAGTTCTTC
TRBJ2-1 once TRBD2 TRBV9 CASSGVAGVRNEQFF TGTGCCAGCAGTGGAGTAGCGGGAGTTCGGAATGAGCAGTTCTTC
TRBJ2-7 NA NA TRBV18 CASSPWAGSYEQYF TGTGCCAGCTCCCCATGGGCAGGGTCCTACGAGCAGTACTTC
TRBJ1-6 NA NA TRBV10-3 CAISVAGANSPLHF TGTGCCATCAGTGTGGCAGGGGCCAATTCACCCCTCCACTTT
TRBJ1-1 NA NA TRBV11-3 CASSLSGSDEAFF TGTGCCAGCAGCCTCAGCGGGTCGGATGAAGCTTTCTTT
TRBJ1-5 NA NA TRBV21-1 CASSKVWGWGIQPQHF NA
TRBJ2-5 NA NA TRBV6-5 CASSYSTRKETQYF TGTGCCAGCAGTTACTCGACTCGGAAAGAGACCCAGTACTTC
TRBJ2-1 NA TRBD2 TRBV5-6 CASSLAGGLREQFF TGTGCCAGCAGCCTAGCGGGGGGTTTACGTGAGCAGTTCTTC
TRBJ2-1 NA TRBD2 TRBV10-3 CAISLSGRTYNEQFF TGTGCCATCAGCCTGAGCGGGAGAACCTACAATGAGCAGTTCTTC
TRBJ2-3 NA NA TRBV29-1 CSVEGGTTGADTQYF TGCAGCGTTGAAGGAGGAACTACGGGGGCAGATACGCAGTATTTT
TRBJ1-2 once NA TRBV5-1 CASSRDRTYGYTF TGCGCCAGCAGCCGAGACAGGACCTATGGCTACACCTTC
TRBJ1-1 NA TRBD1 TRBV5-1 CASSSQGVENTEAFF TGCGCCAGCAGCTCCCAGGGGGTGGAGAACACTGAAGCTTTCTTT
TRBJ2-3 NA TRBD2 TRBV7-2 CASSLGVGVASGNTDTQYF TGTGCCAGCAGCTTAGGTGTAGGGGTGGCTAGCGGTAACACAGATACGCAGTATTTT
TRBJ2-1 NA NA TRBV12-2 CASRLAPRLAGASYNEQFF TGTGCAAGTCGCTTAGCGCCCCGACTAGCGGGCGCCTCCTACAATGAGCAGTTCTTC
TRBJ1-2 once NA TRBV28 CASSFYLKGYTF TGTGCCAGCAGTTTCTACCTAAAAGGCTACACCTTC
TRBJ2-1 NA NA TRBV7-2 CASSFIEGNEQFF TGTGCCAGCAGCTTCATTGAGGGAAATGAGCAGTTCTTC
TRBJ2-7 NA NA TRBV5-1 CASKTSPQSSYEQYF TGCGCCAGCAAGACTTCGCCCCAAAGCTCCTACGAGCAGTACTTC
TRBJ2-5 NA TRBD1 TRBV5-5 CASSPLTGTVTQYF TGTGCCAGCAGCCCCTTGACAGGGACGGTGACCCAGTACTTC
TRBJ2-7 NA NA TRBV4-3 CASSQLDRMGYEQYF TGCGCCAGCAGCCAATTAGACAGGATGGGGTACGAGCAGTACTTC
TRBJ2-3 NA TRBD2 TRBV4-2 CASSPRLAGSDTQYF TGTGCCAGCAGCCCCCGACTAGCGGGGTCAGATACGCAGTATTTT
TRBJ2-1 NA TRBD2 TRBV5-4 CASGSGSLNEQFF TGTGCCAGCGGTAGCGGGAGTTTAAATGAGCAGTTCTTC
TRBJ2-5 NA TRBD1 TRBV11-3 CASATGGLYQETQYF TGTGCCAGCGCGACAGGGGGCCTGTACCAAGAGACCCAGTACTTC
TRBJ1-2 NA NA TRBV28 CASSLLGDGGYGYTF TGTGCCAGCAGTTTATTAGGGGACGGGGGCTATGGCTACACCTTC
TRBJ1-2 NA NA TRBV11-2 CASKTFGAGDGYTF TGTGCCAGCAAGACCTTCGGGGCCGGGGATGGCTACACCTTC
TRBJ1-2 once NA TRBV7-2 CASSLEREGGYTF TGTGCCAGCAGCTTAGAGAGGGAAGGAGGCTACACCTTC
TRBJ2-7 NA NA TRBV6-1 CASSGHSPRDEQYF TGTGCCAGCAGTGGGCACAGCCCTAGGGACGAGCAGTACTTC
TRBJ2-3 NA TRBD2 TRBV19 CASSETRGGGSTDTQYF TGTGCCAGTAGCGAGACCCGCGGCGGGGGGAGCACAGATACGCAGTATTTT
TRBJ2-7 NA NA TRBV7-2 CASSLLSQGGNQQYF TGTGCCAGCAGCTTACTTAGTCAGGGGGGTAATCAGCAGTACTTC
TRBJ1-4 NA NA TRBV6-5 CASSYVWGEKLFF TGTGCCAGCAGTTACGTCTGGGGGGAAAAACTGTTTTTT
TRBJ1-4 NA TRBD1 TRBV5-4 CASSQGTRARGNEKLFF TGTGCCAGCAGCCAGGGAACCAGAGCCAGGGGGAATGAAAAACTGTTTTTT
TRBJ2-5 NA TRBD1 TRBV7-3 CASSWTGASGETQYF TGTGCCAGCAGCTGGACAGGGGCGTCAGGGGAGACCCAGTACTTC
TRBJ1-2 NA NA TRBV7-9 CASSSFHRMYGYTF TGTGCCAGCAGCTCCTTCCACAGGATGTATGGCTACACCTTC
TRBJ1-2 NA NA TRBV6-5 CASSIQANYGYTF TGTGCCAGCAGTATACAGGCTAACTATGGCTACACCTTC
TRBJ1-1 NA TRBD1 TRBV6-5 CASSPQRGRNTEAFF TGTGCCAGCAGTCCGCAAAGGGGGCGGAACACTGAAGCTTTCTTC
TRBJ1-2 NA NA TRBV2 CASSETTNYGYTF TGTGCCAGCAGTGAAACAACTAACTATGGCTACACCTTC